One and the same sample provided the 18 T cell receptor beta chains below, sequenced in a study of technical replicates of blood from several donors. Using immunoSEQ multiplex PCR, the repertoire was profiled, and TCRdb retains in-frame clones only, with some absent. The sample has 50,000 or so clones, more than 85% seen once. The sample consisted of PBMCs. The receptor source for this set is a human donor in good health. Some clones in this sample may be carry-over from other donors' samples.

V is TRBV7-9 and J is TRBJ1-2; D not resolved. Germline V gene sequence: CDR1 SEHNR, CDR2 FQNEAQ (reference sequence). The CDR3 contains 15 residues. The ends were cut back, 2 bases at V and 4 bases at J, with 14 bases in the middle. The DNA for the CDR3 is TGTGCCAGCAGCTTAACTCCGCTACTAGGCTATGGCTACACCTTC. Translated: CASSLTPLLGYGYTF.

V and J are TRBV30 and TRBJ2-2, with D possibly matching TRBD1 (6 bases). CDR1 is GTSNPN and CDR2 is SVGIG in the germline V gene (reference sequence). The CDR3 extends over 16 amino acids. The V and J ends lost 2 bases and 3 bases respectively, with 16 bases between them. The CDR3 DNA reads TGTGCCTGGAGTCCAGACGTGGACAGTTACACCGGGGAGCTGTTTTTT. Protein sequence: CAWSPDVDSYTGELFF.

This clone was counted once. V is TRBV6-6 and J is TRBJ1-5; D is undetermined. The V gene lost 6 bases and the J gene lost 9 bases, with 12 bases spanning the gap. Germline values: CDR1 MNHNY, CDR2 SVGAGI (reference sequence). This CDR3 has 12 amino acids. For the CDR3, the DNA is TGTGCCAGCAGGACTTTTGAAGGGCCCCAGCATTTT. This gives the protein CASRTFEGPQHF.

The chain joins TRBV6-5 to TRBJ2-7; TRBD2 matches at 7 bases. Per germline, CDR1 MNHEY and CDR2 SVGAGI. The CDR3 sequence is 12 residues long. V was pared by 6 bases and J by 4 bases, with 3 bases of the junction left unmatched. The CDR3 DNA reads as TGTGCCAGCAGGGGCGGGAGTTACGAGCAGTACTTC. Translation: CASRGGSYEQYF.

The chain combines TRBV4-3 with TRBJ2-2; TRBD2 agrees at 8 bases. This CDR3 comprises 17 residues. Trimming at V came to 1 base and at J to 6 bases, leaving 10 bases not matched to a gene. Germline V gene lookup returns CDR1 LGHNA and CDR2 YSLEER. For the CDR3, the DNA is TGCGCCAGCAGCCAAGGCTTTACAGCGGGAGTGCCCGGGGAGCTGTTTTTT. Translation gives CASSQGFTAGVPGELFF.

The chain recombines TRBV13 with TRBJ2-7; 9 bases are shared with TRBD2. The germline V gene has CDR1 PRHDT and CDR2 FYEKMQ (reference sequence). V lost 4 bases, J lost 0 bases, and 16 bases stayed unmatched. This CDR3 comprises 19 residues. For the CDR3, the DNA is TGTGCCAGCAGCTCGACGGGAGTCGCGGGGGGGCCAAGCTCCTACGAGCAGTACTTC. As protein: CASSSTGVAGGPSSYEQYF.

The V and J genes are TRBV4-3 and TRBJ2-1; D remains ambiguous. The CDR3 contains 16 residues. The germline V gene encodes CDR1 LGHNA and CDR2 YSLEER. Deletions cut 1 base from V and 2 bases from J, with 12 bases between. CDR3 DNA sequence: TGCGCCAGCAGCCAAGTGAGTCAAGTTCCCTACAATGAGCAGTTCTTC. This gives the protein CASSQVSQVPYNEQFF.

The chain joins TRBV6-5 to TRBJ1-6; D not certain. V shed 8 bases and J shed 9 bases, with 17 bases lying between them. Germline values: CDR1 MNHEY, CDR2 SVGAGI. This CDR3 has 14 residues. The CDR3 here is CASGAGFRSSPLHF. DNA for the CDR3: TGTGCCAGCGGTGCGGGTTTTCGAAGTTCACCCCTCCACTTT.

V usage is TRBV23-1 and J usage is TRBJ2-2, with 8 bases identical to TRBD1. TRBV23-1 is an ORF, with its function uncertain. V gave up 6 bases and J gave up 2 bases; unmatched junction bases: 8. CDR3 length: 16 amino acids. CDR3 amino acids: CASRLRTGRNTGELFF. DNA of the CDR3: TGCGCCAGCAGACTAAGGACAGGGCGTAACACCGGGGAGCTGTTTTTT.

The rearrangement links TRBV7-2 to TRBJ2-7; TRBD2 aligns across 12 bases. The CDR3 consists of 15 residues. CDR1 SGHTA and CDR2 FQGNSA come from the germline V gene. V lost 5 bases, J lost 5 bases, and 7 bases stayed unmatched. The CDR3 sequence is CASSLTLAGGHEQYF. The DNA for the CDR3 is TGTGCCAGCAGCCTCACACTAGCGGGAGGCCACGAGCAGTACTTC.

This chain joins TRBV27 and TRBJ2-2; D not certain. CDR1 is MNHEY, CDR2 SMNVEV, per germline (reference sequence). V shed 2 bases and J shed 5 bases, with 3 bases lying between them. The CDR3 runs 12 residues. This CDR3 reads CASSLRTGELFF. CDR3 bases: TGTGCCAGCAGTTTACGGACCGGGGAGCTGTTTTTT.

The rearrangement joins TRBV11-1 to TRBJ2-5; no definite D call. V was trimmed by 4 bases and J by 3 bases, leaving 9 bases between them. The CDR3 has 13 residues. Germline V gene lookup returns CDR1 SGHAT and CDR2 FQDESV (reference sequence). This CDR3 reads CASSSTPKETQYF. The CDR3 DNA sequence: TGTGCCAGCAGCTCTACGCCAAAAGAGACCCAGTACTTC.

This chain joins TRBV7-3 and TRBJ2-2; 8 bases are a match to TRBD2. CDR3 size: 15 residues. The germline V gene encodes CDR1 SGHTA and CDR2 FQGTGA. The V and J ends lost 5 bases and 5 bases, in that order; junction bases with no gene match: 7. The CDR3 region has the DNA TGTGCCAGCAGCCCTTACCAGCGGGGGACCGGGGAGCTGTTTTTT. Amino acids: CASSPYQRGTGELFF. Based on the CDR3 plus reference TRBV7-3 and TRBJ2-2, the full variable domain is GAGVSQTPSNKVTEKGKYVELRCDPISGHTALYWYRQSLGQGPEFLIYFQGTGAADDSGLPNDRFFAVRPEGSVSTLKIQRTERGDSAVYLCASSPYQRGTGELFFGEGSRLTVL.

Here the CDR3 reads CASSSTRDRVGEQYF. The CDR3 DNA sequence: TGTGCCAGCAGCTCCACCCGGGACAGGGTAGGCGAGCAGTACTTC. V and J are TRBV11-1 and TRBJ2-7, with 9 bases identical to TRBD1. Germline V CDR1 and CDR2: SGHAT, FQDESV (reference sequence). V gave up 4 bases and J gave up 6 bases; unmatched junction bases: 10. CDR3 size: 15 residues.

The chain combines TRBV7-2 with TRBJ1-1; maybe TRBD1 (6 bases). V was trimmed by 6 bases and J by 4 bases, leaving 12 bases between them. The CDR3 loop spans 13 amino acids. CDR1 is SGHTA, CDR2 FQGNSA, per germline. Here the CDR3 DNA reads TGTGCCAGCAGTACCACAGGGCGCACTGAAGCTTTCTTT. As protein: CASSTTGRTEAFF.

In this sample, this clone turned up once. This CDR3 reads CASSQGLSGRSPYEQYF. The CDR3 bases are TGCGCCAGCAGCCAGGGTCTTAGCGGGAGATCGCCCTACGAGCAGTACTTC. The chain links TRBV4-1 to TRBJ2-7; 9 nucleotides line up with TRBD2. Germline CDR1 reads MGHRA; CDR2 reads YSYEKL. V was clipped by 3 bases and J by 2 bases; unmatched bases: 11. The CDR3 sequence is 17 residues long.

The V call is TRBV6-5, the J call TRBJ1-2; 7 bases match TRBD1. This CDR3 spans 15 amino acids. Germline loops: CDR1 MNHEY, CDR2 SVGAGI. V dropped 6 bases and J dropped 6; count of bases not matched to a gene: 13. The CDR3 region is CASRPDRFWGDGYTF. The CDR3 nucleotides are TGTGCCAGCAGGCCGGACAGGTTCTGGGGTGATGGCTACACCTTC.

The CDR3 DNA sequence: TGCAGCGTTGAAGATCCAGAGGGAAGAAGGTATGGCTACACCTTC. Translated, it gives CSVEDPEGRRYGYTF. The V call is TRBV29-1, the J call TRBJ1-2; D unclear. Between the trimmed V and J ends, which lost 0 bases and 5 bases, there was a span of 16 bases. Germline V gives CDR1 SQVTM, CDR2 ANQGSEA. CDR3 length equals 15 residues.